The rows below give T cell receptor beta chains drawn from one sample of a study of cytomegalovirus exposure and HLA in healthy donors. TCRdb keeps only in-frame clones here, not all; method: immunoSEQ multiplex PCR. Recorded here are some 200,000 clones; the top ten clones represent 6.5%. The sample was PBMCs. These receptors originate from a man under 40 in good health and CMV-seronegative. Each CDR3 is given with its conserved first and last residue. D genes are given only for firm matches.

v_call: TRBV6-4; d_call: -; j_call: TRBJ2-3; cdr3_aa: CASSPTGVFTDTQYF; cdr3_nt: TGTGCCAGCAGTCCGACAGGCGTCTTCACAGATACGCAGTATTTT
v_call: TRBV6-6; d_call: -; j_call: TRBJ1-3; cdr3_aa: CASSAYKPSGRNTIYF; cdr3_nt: TGTGCCAGCAGTGCATACAAACCATCAGGGAGAAACACCATATATTTT
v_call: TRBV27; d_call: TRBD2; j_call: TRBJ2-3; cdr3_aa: CASSLLGTSGSITQYF; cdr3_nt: TGTGCCAGCAGTTTATTGGGGACTAGCGGGAGTATAACGCAGTATTTT
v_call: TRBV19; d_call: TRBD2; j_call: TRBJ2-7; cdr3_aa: CASSIAAGGFSYEQYF; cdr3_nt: TGTGCCAGTAGTATAGCAGCGGGAGGTTTCTCCTACGAGCAGTACTTC
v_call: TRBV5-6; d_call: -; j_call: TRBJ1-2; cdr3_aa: CASSFGSSWLVGIGNGYTF; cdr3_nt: TGTGCCAGCAGCTTTGGGTCTTCGTGGCTTGTTGGTATCGGGAATGGCTACACCTTC
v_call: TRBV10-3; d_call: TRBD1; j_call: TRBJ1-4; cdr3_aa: CAISESGQAREKLFF; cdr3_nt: TGTGCCATCAGTGAGTCAGGACAGGCCAGGGAAAAACTGTTTTTT
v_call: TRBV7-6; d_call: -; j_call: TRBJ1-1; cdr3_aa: CASSLDRGYTEAFF; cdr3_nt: TGTGCCAGCAGCTTAGATAGGGGGTACACTGAAGCTTTCTTT
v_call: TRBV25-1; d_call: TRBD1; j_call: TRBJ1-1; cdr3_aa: CASSEWGTGPTEAFF; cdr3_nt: TGTGCCAGCAGTGAATGGGGGACAGGGCCCACTGAAGCTTTCTTT
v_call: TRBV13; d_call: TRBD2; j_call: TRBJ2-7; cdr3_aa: CASSLGRGGAVYEQYF; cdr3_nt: TGTGCCAGCAGCTTAGGCCGCGGGGGAGCGGTGTACGAGCAGTACTTC
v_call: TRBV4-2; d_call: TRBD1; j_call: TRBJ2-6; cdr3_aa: CASSQVAQGVSGANVLTF; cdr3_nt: TGTGCCAGCAGCCAAGTTGCACAGGGGGTCTCTGGGGCCAACGTCCTGACTTTC
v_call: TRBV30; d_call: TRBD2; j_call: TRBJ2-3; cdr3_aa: CAWSVAGGRADTQYF; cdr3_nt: TGTGCCTGGAGTGTAGCGGGAGGGCGGGCAGATACGCAGTATTTT
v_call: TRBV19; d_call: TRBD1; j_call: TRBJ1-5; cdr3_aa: CASNEGAFLGQPQHF; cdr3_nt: TGTGCCAGTAATGAGGGGGCGTTTTTGGGTCAGCCCCAGCATTTT
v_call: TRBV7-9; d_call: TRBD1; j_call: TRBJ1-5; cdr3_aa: CASSPGQGASNQPQHF; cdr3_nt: TGTGCCAGCAGCCCCGGACAGGGGGCATCCAATCAGCCCCAGCATTTT
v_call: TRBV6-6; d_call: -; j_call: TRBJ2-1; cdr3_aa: CASSYSGVLSYNEQFF; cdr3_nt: TGTGCCAGCAGTTACAGCGGAGTCCTCTCCTACAATGAGCAGTTCTTC
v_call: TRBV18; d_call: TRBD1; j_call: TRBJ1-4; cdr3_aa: CASSPQGTGAGNEKLFF; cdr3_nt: TGTGCCAGCTCACCACAGGGGACAGGGGCCGGTAATGAAAAACTGTTTTTT
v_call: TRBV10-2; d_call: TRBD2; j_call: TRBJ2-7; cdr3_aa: CASSEKREGRREQYF; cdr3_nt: TGCGCCAGCAGTGAAAAGCGGGAGGGGCGTCGCGAGCAGTACTTC
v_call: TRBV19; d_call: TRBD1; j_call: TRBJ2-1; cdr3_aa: CASSIEGGQGSIFYNEQFF; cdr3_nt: TGTGCCAGTAGTATAGAAGGGGGACAGGGATCAATTTTTTACAATGAGCAGTTCTTC
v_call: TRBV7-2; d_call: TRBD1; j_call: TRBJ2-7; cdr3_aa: CASSLGTGEPYEQYF; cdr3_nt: TGTGCCAGCAGCTTAGGAACAGGGGAACCCTACGAGCAGTACTTC
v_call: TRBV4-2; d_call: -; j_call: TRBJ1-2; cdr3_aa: CASSHPAGYYGYTF; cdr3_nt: TGTGCCAGCAGCCACCCGGCGGGATACTATGGCTACACCTTC
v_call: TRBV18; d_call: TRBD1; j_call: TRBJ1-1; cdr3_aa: CASSPGQGWNTEAFF; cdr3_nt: TGTGCCAGCTCCCCGGGACAGGGGTGGAACACTGAAGCTTTCTTT
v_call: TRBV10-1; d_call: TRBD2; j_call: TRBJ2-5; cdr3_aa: CASRASGSETQYF; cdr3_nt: TGCGCCAGCAGGGCTAGCGGGAGTGAGACCCAGTACTTC
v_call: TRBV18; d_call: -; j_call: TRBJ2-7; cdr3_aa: CASSPRLVPTYEQYF; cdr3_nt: TGTGCCAGCTCACCACGACTGGTCCCAACCTACGAGCAGTACTTC
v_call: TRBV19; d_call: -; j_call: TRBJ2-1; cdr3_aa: CASSMAWASANNEQFF; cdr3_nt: TGTGCCAGTAGTATGGCTTGGGCTAGCGCCAACAATGAGCAGTTCTTC
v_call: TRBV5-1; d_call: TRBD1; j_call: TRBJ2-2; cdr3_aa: CASSTTGDTGELFF; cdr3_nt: TGCGCCAGCAGCACGACAGGGGACACCGGGGAGCTGTTTTTT
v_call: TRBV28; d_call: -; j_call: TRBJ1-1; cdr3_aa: CASPRGTEAFF; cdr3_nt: TGTGCCAGCCCCAGGGGCACTGAAGCTTTCTTT
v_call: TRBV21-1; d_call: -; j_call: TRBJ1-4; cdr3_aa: CASSNKTGSEEKLFF; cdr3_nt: TGTGCCAGCAGCAATAAAACAGGGTCCGAGGAAAAACTGTTTTTT
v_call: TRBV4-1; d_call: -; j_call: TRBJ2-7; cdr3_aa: CASSPQGPPRPEQYF; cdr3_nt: TGCGCCAGCAGCCCCCAGGGGCCACCACGTCCCGAGCAGTACTTC
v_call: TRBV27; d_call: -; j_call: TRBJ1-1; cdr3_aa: CASSFFGRGVSGEAFF; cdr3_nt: TGTGCCAGCAGTTTCTTTGGACGGGGGGTATCGGGTGAAGCTTTCTTT
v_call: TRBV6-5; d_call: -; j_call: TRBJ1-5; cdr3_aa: CASSQRQTQPQHF; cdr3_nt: TGTGCCAGCAGCCAAAGACAGACCCAGCCCCAGCATTTT
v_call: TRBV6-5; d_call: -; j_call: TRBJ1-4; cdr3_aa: CASSYSGGLSEKLFF; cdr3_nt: TGTGCCAGCAGTTACTCTGGAGGGTTGAGTGAAAAACTGTTTTTT
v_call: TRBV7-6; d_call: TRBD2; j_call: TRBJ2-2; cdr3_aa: CASSFGTSGRGETGELFF; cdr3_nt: TGTGCCAGCAGCTTCGGGACTAGCGGGAGGGGAGAAACCGGGGAGCTGTTTTTT
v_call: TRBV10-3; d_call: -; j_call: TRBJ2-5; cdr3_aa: CAISDRQVQETQYF; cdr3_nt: TGTGCCATCAGTGATAGACAGGTCCAAGAGACCCAGTACTTC
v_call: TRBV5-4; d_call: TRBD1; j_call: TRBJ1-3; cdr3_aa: CASSSPGQGASGTIYF; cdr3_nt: TGTGCCAGCAGCTCTCCGGGACAGGGGGCTTCGGGCACCATATATTTT
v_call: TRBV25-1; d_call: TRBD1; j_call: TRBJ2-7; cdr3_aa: CASSGGTARRF; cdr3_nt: TGTGCCAGCAGTGGAGGGACAGCCCGTCGCTTC
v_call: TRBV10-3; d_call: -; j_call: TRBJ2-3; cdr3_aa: CAISDRGTDTQYF; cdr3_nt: TGTGCCATCAGTGACCGGGGCACAGATACGCAGTATTTT
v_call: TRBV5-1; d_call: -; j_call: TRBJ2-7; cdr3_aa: CASSLGPGAEQYF; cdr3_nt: TGCGCCAGCAGCTTGGGCCCAGGGGCCGAGCAGTACTTC
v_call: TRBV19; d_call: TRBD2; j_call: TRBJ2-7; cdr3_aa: CASTLSGTSLNAEQYF; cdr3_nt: TGTGCCAGTACCCTCTCCGGGACTAGTCTTAATGCCGAGCAGTACTTC
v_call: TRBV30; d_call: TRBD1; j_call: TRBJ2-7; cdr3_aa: CAWRQGELRGQYF; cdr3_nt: TGTGCCTGGAGACAGGGGGAATTAAGGGGGCAGTACTTC
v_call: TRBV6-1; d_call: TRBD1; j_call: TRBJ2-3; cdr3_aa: CASSEGPGQGSTDTQYF; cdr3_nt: TGTGCCAGCAGTGAAGGACCGGGACAGGGGTCCACAGATACGCAGTATTTT
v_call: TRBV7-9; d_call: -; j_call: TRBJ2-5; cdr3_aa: CASNGGVVETQYF; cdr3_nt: TGTGCCAGCAATGGGGGCGTGGTGGAGACCCAGTACTTC
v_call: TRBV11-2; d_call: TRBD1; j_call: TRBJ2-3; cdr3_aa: CASGGTGNTDTQYF; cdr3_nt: TGTGCCAGCGGAGGGACAGGAAACACAGATACGCAGTATTTT
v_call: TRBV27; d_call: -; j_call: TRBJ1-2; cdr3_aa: CASSLNFVSAGRTYGYTF; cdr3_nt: TGTGCCAGCAGTTTAAATTTCGTATCGGCAGGTCGTACGTATGGCTACACCTTC
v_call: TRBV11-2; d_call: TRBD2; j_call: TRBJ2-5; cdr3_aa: CASSDSAGGKETQYF; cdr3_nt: TGTGCCAGCAGCGACTCTGCGGGGGGCAAGGAGACCCAGTACTTC
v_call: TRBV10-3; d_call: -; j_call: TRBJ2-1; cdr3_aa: CAISGVRMGEQFF; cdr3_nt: TGTGCCATCAGCGGGGTCAGAATGGGTGAGCAGTTCTTC
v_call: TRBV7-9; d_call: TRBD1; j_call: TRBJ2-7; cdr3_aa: CASSLTQGVYEQYF; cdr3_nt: TGTGCCAGCAGCTTAACCCAGGGGGTCTACGAGCAGTACTTC
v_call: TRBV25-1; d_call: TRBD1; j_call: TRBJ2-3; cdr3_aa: CASSPTLGQGISTDTQYF; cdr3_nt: TGTGCCAGCAGCCCGACCCTGGGACAGGGTATTTCGACAGATACGCAGTATTTT
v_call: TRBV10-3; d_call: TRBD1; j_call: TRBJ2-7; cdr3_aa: CAISDGRGYEQYF; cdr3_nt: TGTGCCATCAGTGATGGCAGGGGGTACGAGCAGTACTTC
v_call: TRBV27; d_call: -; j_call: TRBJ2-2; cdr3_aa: CASRLSSVGTGELFF; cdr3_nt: TGTGCCAGCAGGCTTTCTAGCGTGGGCACCGGGGAGCTGTTTTTT
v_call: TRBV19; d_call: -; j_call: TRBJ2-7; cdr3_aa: CASSIATGWPYEQYF; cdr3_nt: TGTGCCAGTAGTATAGCCACAGGGTGGCCCTACGAGCAGTACTTC
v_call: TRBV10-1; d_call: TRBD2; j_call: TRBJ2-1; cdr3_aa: CASSVLAGYNEQFF; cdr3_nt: TGCGCCAGCAGTGTCCTAGCGGGATACAATGAGCAGTTCTTC
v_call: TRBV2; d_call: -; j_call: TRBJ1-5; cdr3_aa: CASSAGYSNQPQHF; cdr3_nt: TGTGCCAGCAGTGCCGGTTATAGCAATCAGCCCCAGCATTTT
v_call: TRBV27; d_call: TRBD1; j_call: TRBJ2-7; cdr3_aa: CASSSLETGLSEQYF; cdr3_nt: TGTGCCAGCAGTTCTCTCGAGACAGGGCTTAGCGAGCAGTACTTC